This TCR beta chain was identified in a study of T cell changes during pregnancy in multiple sclerosis (dated by TCRdb to the late 2010s). Study-level background: The study looked at changes in the T cell repertoire across pregnancy in women with multiple sclerosis.

About this clone itself: It has no known antigen specificity. Per-base qualities were not stored, and no clone one base away is much larger.

The library was built by means of the immunoSEQ multiplex PCR assay. TCRdb took over this immuneACCESS table, retaining in-frame rearrangements with V and J assigned. Such tables are incomplete; in checked studies, under half of the missing clones stem from an unresolved V gene, and the remainder is unexplained. Here the sample has roughly 11,000 clones; roughly 80% occur a single time. 11% of the sample lies in the top ten. The germline V gene specifies MDHEN as CDR1 and SYDVKM as CDR2. The CDR3 sequence holds 21 residues, the cysteine and phenylalanine included. Just the 63-base CDR3 DNA is kept, in frame starting at base 1. From V the trimming removes 6 bases and from J it removes 0 bases, while the gene matches leave 17 bases of the junction unaccounted for.

Recombination joined TRBV28 with TRBJ2-3, and 14 bases in between align with TRBD2. Sequences were derived from CD8+ T cells from peripheral blood mononuclear cells, sampled after pregnancy. This clonotype was obtained from a female donor in good health, enrolled as a control in a pregnancy study. CDR3 sequence: CASRDGTSGSLWVLSTDTQYF. The DNA sequence is TGTGCCAGCAGAGACGGGACTAGCGGGAGTTTATGGGTGTTAAGCACAGATACGCAGTATTTT.